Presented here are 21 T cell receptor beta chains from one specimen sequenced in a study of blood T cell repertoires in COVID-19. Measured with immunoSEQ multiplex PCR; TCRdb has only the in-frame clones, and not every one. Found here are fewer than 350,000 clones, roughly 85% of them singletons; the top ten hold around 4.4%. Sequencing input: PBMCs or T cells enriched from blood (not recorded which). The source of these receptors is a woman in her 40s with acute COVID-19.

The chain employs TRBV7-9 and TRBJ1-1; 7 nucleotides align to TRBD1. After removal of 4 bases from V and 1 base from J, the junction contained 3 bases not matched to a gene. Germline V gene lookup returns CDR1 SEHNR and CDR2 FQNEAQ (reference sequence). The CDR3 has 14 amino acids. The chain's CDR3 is CASSSRGTNTEAFF. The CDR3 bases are TGTGCCAGCAGCTCCAGGGGGACGAACACTGAAGCTTTCTTT. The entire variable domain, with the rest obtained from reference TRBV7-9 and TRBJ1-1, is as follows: DTGVSQNPRHKITKRGQNVTFRCDPISEHNRLYWYRQTLGQGPEFLTYFQNEAQLEKSRLLSDRFSAERPKGSFSTLEIQRTEQGDSAMYLCASSSRGTNTEAFFGQGTRLTVV.

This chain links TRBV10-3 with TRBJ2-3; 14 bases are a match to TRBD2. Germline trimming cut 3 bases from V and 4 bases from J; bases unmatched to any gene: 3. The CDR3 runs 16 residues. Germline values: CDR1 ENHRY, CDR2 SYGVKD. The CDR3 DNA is TGTGCCATCAGTGAAGGGACTAGCGGGAGTCCAGATACGCAGTATTTT. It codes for CAISEGTSGSPDTQYF.

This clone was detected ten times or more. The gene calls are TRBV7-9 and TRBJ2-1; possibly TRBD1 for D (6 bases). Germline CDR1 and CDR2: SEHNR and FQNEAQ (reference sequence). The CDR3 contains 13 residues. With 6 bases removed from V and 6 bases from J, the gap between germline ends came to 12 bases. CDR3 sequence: CASRPGAGNEQFF. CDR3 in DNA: TGTGCCAGCAGGCCAGGGGCCGGCAATGAGCAGTTCTTC.

The CDR3, as DNA: TGTGCCAGCAGCTCATCCGTGACTAGCGGGGGGCCCGTTGGTCCCTATGGCTACACCTTC. Its protein is CASSSSVTSGGPVGPYGYTF. The V and J genes are TRBV11-3 and TRBJ1-2; tentatively, D is TRBD1 (6 bases). The CDR3 has 20 amino acids. V lost 4 bases and J lost 4, with 31 bases in between. Germline CDR1 is SGHNT and CDR2 is YENEEA.

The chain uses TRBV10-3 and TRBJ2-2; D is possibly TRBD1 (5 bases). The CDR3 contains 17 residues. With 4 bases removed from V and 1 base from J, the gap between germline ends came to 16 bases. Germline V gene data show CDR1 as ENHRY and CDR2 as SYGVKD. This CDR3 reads CAISAAGNTLNTGELFF. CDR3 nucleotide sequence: TGTGCCATCAGTGCGGCAGGGAATACCTTGAACACCGGGGAGCTGTTTTTT.

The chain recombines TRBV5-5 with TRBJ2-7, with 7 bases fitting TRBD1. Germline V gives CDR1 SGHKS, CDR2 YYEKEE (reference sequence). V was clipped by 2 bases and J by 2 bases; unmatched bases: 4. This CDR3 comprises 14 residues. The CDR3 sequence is CASSFGRGTYEQYF. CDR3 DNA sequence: TGTGCCAGCAGCTTCGGCAGGGGGACCTACGAGCAGTACTTC.

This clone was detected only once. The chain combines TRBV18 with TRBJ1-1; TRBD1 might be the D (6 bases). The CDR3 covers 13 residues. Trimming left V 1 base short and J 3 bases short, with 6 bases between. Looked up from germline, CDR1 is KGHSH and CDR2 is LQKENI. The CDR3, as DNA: TGTGCCAGCTCACCACAGGGGGACACTGAAGCTTTCTTT. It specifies CASSPQGDTEAFF.

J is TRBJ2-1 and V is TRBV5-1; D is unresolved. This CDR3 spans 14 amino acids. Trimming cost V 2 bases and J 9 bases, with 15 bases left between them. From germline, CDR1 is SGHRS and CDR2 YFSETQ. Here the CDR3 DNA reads TGCGCCAGCAGCTTCACTCCAGCGTTGGGTGAGCAGTTCTTC. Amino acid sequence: CASSFTPALGEQFF.

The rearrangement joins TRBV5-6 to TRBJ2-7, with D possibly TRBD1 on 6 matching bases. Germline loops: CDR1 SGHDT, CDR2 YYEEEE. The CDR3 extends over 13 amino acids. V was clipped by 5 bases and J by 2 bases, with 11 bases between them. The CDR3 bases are TGTGCCAGCAGACGGACAGAGACCTACGAGCAGTACTTC. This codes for CASRRTETYEQYF.

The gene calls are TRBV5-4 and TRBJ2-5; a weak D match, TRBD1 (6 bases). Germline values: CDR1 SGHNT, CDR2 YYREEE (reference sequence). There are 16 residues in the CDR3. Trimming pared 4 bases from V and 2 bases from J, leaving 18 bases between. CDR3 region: CASSPRQGPFQETQYF. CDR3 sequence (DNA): TGTGCCAGCAGCCCTAGGCAGGGGCCGTTTCAAGAGACCCAGTACTTC.

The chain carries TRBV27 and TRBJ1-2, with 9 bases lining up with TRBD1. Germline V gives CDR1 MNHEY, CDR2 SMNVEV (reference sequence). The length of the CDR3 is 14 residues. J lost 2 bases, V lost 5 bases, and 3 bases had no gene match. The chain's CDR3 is CASSAGTGNYGYTF. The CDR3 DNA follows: TGTGCCAGCAGTGCCGGGACAGGGAACTATGGCTACACCTTC.

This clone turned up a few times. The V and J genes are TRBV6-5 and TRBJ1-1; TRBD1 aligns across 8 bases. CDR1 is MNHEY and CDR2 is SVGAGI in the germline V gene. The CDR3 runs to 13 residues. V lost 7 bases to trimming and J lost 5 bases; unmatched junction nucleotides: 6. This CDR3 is CASTLQGGTEAFF. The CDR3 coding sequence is TGTGCCAGCACCTTACAGGGGGGGACTGAAGCTTTCTTT.

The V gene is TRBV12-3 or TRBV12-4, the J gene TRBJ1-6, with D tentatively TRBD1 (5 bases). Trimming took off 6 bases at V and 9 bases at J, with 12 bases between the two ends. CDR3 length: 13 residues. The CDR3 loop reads CASSLKGLSPLHF. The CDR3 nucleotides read TGTGCCAGCAGCCTTAAGGGACTTTCACCCCTCCACTTT.

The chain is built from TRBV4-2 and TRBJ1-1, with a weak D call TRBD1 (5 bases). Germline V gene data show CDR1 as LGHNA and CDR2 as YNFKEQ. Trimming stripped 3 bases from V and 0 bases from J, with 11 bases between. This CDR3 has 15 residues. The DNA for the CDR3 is TGTGCCAGCAGCCAGGGGGGTTACATGAACACTGAAGCTTTCTTT. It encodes CASSQGGYMNTEAFF.

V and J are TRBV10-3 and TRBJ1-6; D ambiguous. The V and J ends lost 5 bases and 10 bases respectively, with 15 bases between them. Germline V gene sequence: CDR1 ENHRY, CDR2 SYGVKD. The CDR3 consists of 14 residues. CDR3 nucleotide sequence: TGTGCCATCAGTTCGCGGCCGGAGGGCTCACCCCTCCACTTT. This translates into CAISSRPEGSPLHF.

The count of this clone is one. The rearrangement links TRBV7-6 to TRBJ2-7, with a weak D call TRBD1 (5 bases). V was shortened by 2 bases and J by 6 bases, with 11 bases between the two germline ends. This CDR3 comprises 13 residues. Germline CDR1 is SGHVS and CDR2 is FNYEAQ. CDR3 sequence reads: CASSLFQGGEQYF. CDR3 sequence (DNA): TGTGCCAGCAGCTTATTTCAGGGTGGCGAGCAGTACTTC.

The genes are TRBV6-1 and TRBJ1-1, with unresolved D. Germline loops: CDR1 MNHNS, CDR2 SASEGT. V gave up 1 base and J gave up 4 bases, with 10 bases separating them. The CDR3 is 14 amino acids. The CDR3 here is CASSEVAGSTEAFF. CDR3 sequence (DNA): TGTGCCAGCAGTGAAGTTGCTGGCAGCACTGAAGCTTTCTTT.

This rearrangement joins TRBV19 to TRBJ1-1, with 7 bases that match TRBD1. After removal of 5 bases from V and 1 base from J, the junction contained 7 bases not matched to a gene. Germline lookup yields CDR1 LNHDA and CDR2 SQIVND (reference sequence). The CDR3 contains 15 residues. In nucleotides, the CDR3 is TGTGCCAGTAGTCCACCGGGACAGCCGAACACTGAAGCTTTCTTT. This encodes CASSPPGQPNTEAFF.

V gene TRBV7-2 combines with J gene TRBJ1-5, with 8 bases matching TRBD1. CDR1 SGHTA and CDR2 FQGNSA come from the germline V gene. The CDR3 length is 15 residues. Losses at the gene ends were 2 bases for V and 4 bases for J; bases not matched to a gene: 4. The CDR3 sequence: CASSLKRTGNQPQHF. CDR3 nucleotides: TGTGCCAGCAGCTTAAAGAGGACAGGGAATCAGCCCCAGCATTTT.

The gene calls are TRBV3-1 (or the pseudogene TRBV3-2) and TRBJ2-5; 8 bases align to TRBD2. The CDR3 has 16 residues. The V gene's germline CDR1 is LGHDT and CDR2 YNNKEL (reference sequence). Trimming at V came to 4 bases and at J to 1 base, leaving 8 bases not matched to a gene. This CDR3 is CASSPREGGIQETQYF. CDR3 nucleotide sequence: TGTGCCAGCAGCCCCCGGGAGGGTGGCATCCAAGAGACCCAGTACTTC.

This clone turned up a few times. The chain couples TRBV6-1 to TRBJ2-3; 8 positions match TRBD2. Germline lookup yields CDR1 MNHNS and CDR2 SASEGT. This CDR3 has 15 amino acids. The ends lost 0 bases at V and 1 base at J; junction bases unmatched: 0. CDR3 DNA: TGTGCCAGCAGTGAAGCGCGGGGGGGCACAGATACGCAGTATTTT. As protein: CASSEARGGTDTQYF.